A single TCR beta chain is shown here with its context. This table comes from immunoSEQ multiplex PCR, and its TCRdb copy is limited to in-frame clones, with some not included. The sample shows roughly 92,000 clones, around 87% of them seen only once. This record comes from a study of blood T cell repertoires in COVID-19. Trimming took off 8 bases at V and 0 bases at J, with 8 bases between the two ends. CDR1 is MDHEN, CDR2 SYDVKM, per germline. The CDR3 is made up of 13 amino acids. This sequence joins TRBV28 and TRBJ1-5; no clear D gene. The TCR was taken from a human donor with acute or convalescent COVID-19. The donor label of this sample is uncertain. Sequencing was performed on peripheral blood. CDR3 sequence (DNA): TGTGCCAGCGGAGGGAATAGCAATCAGCCCCAGCATTTT. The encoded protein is CASGGNSNQPQHF.